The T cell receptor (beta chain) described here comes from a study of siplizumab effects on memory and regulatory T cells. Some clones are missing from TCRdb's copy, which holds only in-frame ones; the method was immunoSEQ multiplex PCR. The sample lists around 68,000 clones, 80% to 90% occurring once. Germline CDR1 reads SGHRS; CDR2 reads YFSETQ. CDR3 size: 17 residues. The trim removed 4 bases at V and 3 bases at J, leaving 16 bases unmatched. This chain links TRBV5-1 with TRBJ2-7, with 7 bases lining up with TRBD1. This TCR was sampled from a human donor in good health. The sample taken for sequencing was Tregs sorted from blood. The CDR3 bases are TGCGCCAGCAGCACCCAACCCACAGGGGCCAAGATCTACGAGCAGTACTTC. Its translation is CASSTQPTGAKIYEQYF. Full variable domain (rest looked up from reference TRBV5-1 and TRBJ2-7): KAGVTQTPRYLIKTRGQQVTLSCSPISGHRSVSWYQQTPGQGLQFLFEYFSETQRNKGNFPGRFSGRQFSNSRSEMNVSTLELGDSALYLCASSTQPTGAKIYEQYFGPGTRLTVT.